This TCR beta chain was recovered during a study of T-cell reconstitution after alpha-beta-depleted transplantation in children. Whole-study results and caveats: Among T cells one year after transplant, newly produced cells accounted for most counts and diversity. The origin of high day-60 TCRbeta diversity in some patients lay in surviving recipient T cells and thymic progenitors. Reports say that about two months after transplant, the alpha-beta T cells came out of several hundred graft clones that had expanded.

From germline, CDR1 is SGDLS and CDR2 YYNGEE. The CDR3 totals 15 residues. V lost 0 bases to trimming and J lost 5 bases, with 12 bases between them. Using unique molecular identifiers, the investigators prepared the TCRbeta library. MiXCR, applied by TCRdb to the PCR reads, yields one record per CDR3 protein. The sample consists of under 850,000 distinct CDR3 sequences, around 14% of them appearing once. This clonotype was counted many times. Its antigen is as yet unknown. The sequencing here drew on PBMCs, taken before TCRalphabeta/CD19-depleted stem cell transplant. The J gene is TRBJ1-5, the V gene TRBV9; D gene unclear. The sequence was collected from a girl aged 2-15 years with congenital amegakaryocytic thrombocytopenia, due to receive a stem cell transplant. Written as DNA, the CDR3 is TGTGCCAGCAGCGTAGATACTCGTTGGGATCAGCCCCAGCATTTT. This translates into CASSVDTRWDQPQHF.